This T cell receptor (beta chain) was obtained from a study of blood T cell repertoires in COVID-19. Study information: T cells, B-cell-depleted T cells, or PBMCs provided the cDNA or gDNA that served as material.

Libraries were prepared by immunoSEQ multiplex PCR; TCRdb keeps only in-frame clonotypes and omits some of them. Of hundreds of thousands of clones listed, around 86% are singletons. CDR3 length equals 13 residues. Germline CDR1 is MGHRA and CDR2 is YSYEKL. Trimming removed 1 base at V and 8 bases at J, with 11 bases between. The clonotype was recovered from a woman aged 30 to 39 who had recovered from COVID-19. The chain carries TRBV4-1 and TRBJ1-1, with D perhaps matching TRBD1 (6 bases). Material for sequencing was peripheral blood. CDR3 DNA sequence: TGCGCCAGCAGCCAAGTAGCAGACAGGGAAGCTTTCTTT. Its translation is CASSQVADREAFF.